Each of the 26 T cell receptor beta chains below was sequenced from the same sample in a study of cytomegalovirus exposure and HLA in healthy donors (dated by TCRdb to 2016 to 2017). Libraries were made using the immunoSEQ multiplex PCR assay. For the multiplex PCR, a mixture combining 60 forward primers for TCR Vbeta segments and 13 reverse primers for TCR Jbeta segments was used. Not all clones reach the TCRdb copy of this immuneACCESS table, which keeps in-frame sequences only. Checked studies attribute under half of the gap to unresolved V genes and leave the rest unexplained. A total of under 85,000 clones appear in this sample, about 78% of them only once. In total, the top ten clones hold around 1.5% of the sample. Sequencing was carried out using PBMCs. The receptors were sampled from a man aged 35-49 years in good health and CMV-seronegative.

This CDR3 is CAISQGTSGSPTAYNEQFF. The CDR3 nucleotides read TGTGCCATCAGTCAAGGGACTAGCGGTTCTCCTACGGCCTACAATGAGCAGTTCTTC. The rearrangement uses TRBV10-3 and TRBJ2-1, with 11 bases that match TRBD2. The CDR3 contains 19 residues. V lost 5 bases to trimming and J lost 2 bases; unmatched junction nucleotides: 14. CDR1 is ENHRY, CDR2 SYGVKD, per germline.

V and J are TRBV6-1 and TRBJ1-2; 8 bases agree with TRBD1. Germline lookup yields CDR1 MNHNS and CDR2 SASEGT. The V gene end was trimmed by 4 bases and the J gene end by 0 bases; junction bases not matched to a gene: 1. This CDR3 comprises 14 residues. The CDR3 bases are TGTGCCAGCAGTGGGACAGGGTCTAACTATGGCTACACCTTC. Translation: CASSGTGSNYGYTF.

V gene TRBV11-3 combines with J gene TRBJ2-6; D is perhaps TRBD2 (7 bases). The CDR3 is 18 amino acids. The V end lost 5 bases, the J end lost 0 bases, and 17 bases lay between the germline ends. The germline gives CDR1 SGHNT, CDR2 YENEEA. CDR3 region: CASSPRGAPDSGANVLTF. The CDR3 nucleotides are TGTGCCAGCAGCCCACGGGGGGCCCCGGACTCTGGGGCCAACGTCCTGACTTTC.

V gene TRBV30 combines with J gene TRBJ2-2, with D tentatively TRBD2 (6 bases). The CDR3 contains 15 residues. With 4 bases removed from V and 1 base from J, the gap between germline ends came to 13 bases. The germline V gene has CDR1 GTSNPN and CDR2 SVGIG (reference sequence). CDR3 region: CAWTPWGGNTGELFF. Written as DNA, the CDR3 is TGTGCCTGGACCCCGTGGGGAGGGAACACCGGGGAGCTGTTTTTT.

This sequence joins TRBV2 and TRBJ1-5, with 9 nucleotides matching TRBD1. Germline-derived CDR1 and CDR2 are SNHLY and FYNNEI. This CDR3 region has 13 residues. V lost 6 bases and J lost 4; bases outside the gene matches: 1. The CDR3 DNA reads TGTGCCAGCAGAGGGACAGGGAATCAGCCCCAGCATTTT. Protein sequence: CASRGTGNQPQHF.

This clone was picked up one time. The chain links TRBV2 to TRBJ2-7; maybe TRBD1 (6 bases). Germline CDR1 SNHLY, CDR2 FYNNEI. The ends were cut back, 6 bases at V and 0 bases at J, with 12 bases in the middle. The CDR3 runs 14 residues. CDR3 sequence reads: CASRSRDNSYEQYF. CDR3 nucleotides: TGTGCCAGCAGGAGCCGGGACAACTCCTACGAGCAGTACTTC.

This clone appeared a few times. J is TRBJ1-2 and V is TRBV27; D is perhaps TRBD1 (6 bases). In germline, CDR1 is MNHEY, CDR2 SMNVEV (reference sequence). V was shortened by 4 bases and J by 3 bases, with 12 bases between the two germline ends. The CDR3 contains 14 residues. The CDR3 spells CASSSSGEDYGYTF. DNA of the CDR3: TGTGCCAGCAGTTCGTCAGGGGAAGACTATGGCTACACCTTC.

The gene calls are TRBV5-1 and TRBJ2-3; 14 positions agree with TRBD2. The CDR3 runs 17 residues. In germline, CDR1 is SGHRS, CDR2 YFSETQ. V gave up 0 bases and J gave up 7 bases; unmatched junction bases: 7. The CDR3 loop reads CASSLGGTSGRANTQYF. CDR3 nucleotide sequence: TGCGCCAGCAGCTTGGGGGGGACTAGCGGGAGAGCGAATACGCAGTATTTT. The variable domain in full, with the rest retrieved from reference TRBV5-1 and TRBJ2-3, is KAGVTQTPRYLIKTRGQQVTLSCSPISGHRSVSWYQQTPGQGLQFLFEYFSETQRNKGNFPGRFSGRQFSNSRSEMNVSTLELGDSALYLCASSLGGTSGRANTQYFGPGTRLTVL.

The chain recombines TRBV19 with TRBJ2-2; 8 bases are shared with TRBD1. Germline V lookup: CDR1 LNHDA, CDR2 SQIVND (reference sequence). The CDR3 contains 17 residues. V lost 4 bases to trimming and J lost 5 bases; unmatched junction nucleotides: 12. In DNA, the CDR3 is TGTGCCAGTAGTAGAGCCGGACAGGGAAGGGTGACCGGGGAGCTGTTTTTT. Its translation is CASSRAGQGRVTGELFF.

V gene TRBV5-8 combines with J gene TRBJ2-1; the match to TRBD2 covers 14 bases. The length of the CDR3 is 15 residues. Per the germline V gene, CDR1 is SGHTS and CDR2 is YDEGEE. V trimming: 5 bases; J trimming: 8 bases; junction bases outside the gene matches: 6. The CDR3 loop is CASRVGLAGVYEQFF. The CDR3 DNA follows: TGTGCCAGCAGGGTGGGACTAGCGGGAGTCTATGAGCAGTTCTTC. The whole variable domain, remainder taken from reference TRBV5-8 and TRBJ2-1, is EAGVTQSPTHLIKTRGQQATLRCSPISGHTSVYWYQQALGLGLQFLLWYDEGEERNRGNFPPRFSGRQFPNYSSELNVNALELEDSALYLCASRVGLAGVYEQFFGPGTRLTVL.

The rearrangement uses TRBV14 and TRBJ2-1, with a possible D match to TRBD2 (5 bases). CDR3 length: 12 amino acids. V was clipped by 5 bases and J by 10 bases, with 12 bases between them. Germline values: CDR1 SGHDN, CDR2 FVKESK. The CDR3 DNA is TGTGCCAGCAGCTTCGCGGGCTGGGAGCAGTTCTTC. Its protein is CASSFAGWEQFF.

The chain joins TRBV2 to TRBJ1-2; D gene uncertain. The V and J ends lost 6 bases and 5 bases respectively, with 10 bases between them. CDR3 size: 12 residues. Germline V gene lookup returns CDR1 SNHLY and CDR2 FYNNEI. Here the CDR3 reads CASRGADYGYTF. CDR3 sequence (DNA): TGTGCCAGCAGGGGAGCAGATTATGGCTACACCTTC.

The chain employs TRBV25-1 and TRBJ2-5, with TRBD2 identical over 7 bases. Per the germline V gene, CDR1 is MGHDK and CDR2 is SYGVNS. The CDR3 length is 16 residues. Unmatched junction bases numbered 10, after V lost 1 base and J lost 5 bases. CDR3 in amino acids: CASSESGGGPGETQYF. CDR3 coding DNA: TGTGCCAGCAGTGAATCTGGGGGAGGGCCAGGGGAGACCCAGTACTTC.

This chain connects TRBV28 to TRBJ2-4; 12 bases are shared with TRBD2. V was pared by 3 bases and J by 1 base, with 7 bases of the junction left unmatched. Germline assignment: CDR1 MDHEN and CDR2 SYDVKM. The CDR3 is 18 residues long. For the CDR3, the DNA is TGTGCCAGCAGTTTGGCTAGCGGGAGGGGGGCCGCCAAAAACATTCAGTACTTC. Translation gives CASSLASGRGAAKNIQYF.

This clone came up a few times. This chain connects TRBV19 to TRBJ2-1, with TRBD1 matching over 8 bases. The trim removed 3 bases at V and 9 bases at J, leaving 7 bases unmatched. The CDR3 sequence is 14 residues long. Germline-derived CDR1 and CDR2 are LNHDA and SQIVND (reference sequence). CDR3 in DNA: TGTGCCAGTAGTATTCTCACAGGGGGAGGTGAGCAGTTCTTC. Encoded protein: CASSILTGGGEQFF.

This clone was picked up one time. The gene calls are TRBV30 and TRBJ2-5; 8 bases agree with TRBD2. The assigned J gene may be wrong: the sequence end matches TRBJ2-7 better. Germline V gene sequence: CDR1 GTSNPN, CDR2 SVGIG (reference sequence). The CDR3 runs to 18 residues. CDR3 in DNA: TGTGCCTGGAGTGTAAGCGCCCAAGGACCAGCGGGAGCCGACGAGCAGTACTTC. It yields the protein CAWSVSAQGPAGADEQYF.

The gene calls are TRBV7-3 and TRBJ1-2; 8 bases match TRBD1. J lost 14 bases, V lost 1 base, and 9 bases had no gene match. This CDR3 contains 13 residues. Germline CDR1 SGHTA, CDR2 FQGTGA. The CDR3 loop is CASSLMHQGAQTF. In nucleotides, the CDR3 is TGTGCCAGCAGCTTAATGCACCAGGGGGCGCAGACCTTC.

This clone was picked up a small number of times. V usage is TRBV6-4 and J usage is TRBJ2-2; D ambiguous. Deletions cut 0 bases from V and 6 bases from J, with 5 bases between. CDR3 length equals 13 residues. Germline V lookup: CDR1 MRHNA, CDR2 SNTAGT. DNA of the CDR3: TGTGCCAGCAGTGACTCACATGCCGGGGAGCTGTTTTTT. This encodes CASSDSHAGELFF.

This chain uses TRBV6-1 with TRBJ2-5, with a weak D call TRBD1 (5 bases). The CDR3 covers 15 residues. Trimming pared 3 bases from V and 1 base from J, leaving 12 bases between. Germline loops: CDR1 MNHNS, CDR2 SASEGT. The CDR3 nucleotides read TGTGCCAGCAGTGAGCAGGGATCGGGCCAAGAGACCCAGTACTTC. Its translation is CASSEQGSGQETQYF.

V and J are TRBV9 and TRBJ2-2; the match to TRBD2 covers 11 bases. Germline values: CDR1 SGDLS, CDR2 YYNGEE. The CDR3 runs to 15 residues. Unmatched junction bases numbered 5, after V lost 2 bases and J lost 8 bases. The CDR3 loop is CASSVSGGGKGELFF. The CDR3 region has the DNA TGTGCCAGCAGCGTTAGCGGGGGGGGAAAAGGGGAGCTGTTTTTT.

This clone was recorded once. The chain couples TRBV5-1 to TRBJ2-7; 12 nucleotides agree with TRBD2. The J segment lost 0 bases and the V segment lost 2 bases, leaving 3 bases of the junction unmatched. The CDR3 runs to 16 residues. Germline-derived CDR1 and CDR2 are SGHRS and YFSETQ. Here the CDR3 DNA reads TGCGCCAGCAGCTTACTAGCGGGAGGAAGCTCCTACGAGCAGTACTTC. It specifies CASSLLAGGSSYEQYF. The full variable domain, completed using reference TRBV5-1 and TRBJ2-7, is KAGVTQTPRYLIKTRGQQVTLSCSPISGHRSVSWYQQTPGQGLQFLFEYFSETQRNKGNFPGRFSGRQFSNSRSEMNVSTLELGDSALYLCASSLLAGGSSYEQYFGPGTRLTVT.

This rearrangement joins TRBV28 to TRBJ2-7; TRBD1 is a possible D gene (6 bases). The ends were cut back, 2 bases at V and 2 bases at J, with 10 bases in the middle. The CDR3 is made up of 14 amino acids. CDR1 and CDR2 from the germline V gene are MDHEN and SYDVKM. The CDR3 protein is CASSLRRTAYEQYF. The CDR3 nucleotides are TGTGCCAGCAGTTTAAGACGGACAGCCTACGAGCAGTACTTC.

This clone showed up just a few times. Given a much more abundant clone one base away, this may be a read error. The chain recombines TRBV7-8 with TRBJ1-3; TRBD1 might be the D (6 bases). This CDR3 is built from 16 residues. Per germline, CDR1 SGHVS and CDR2 FQNEAQ. The CDR3 loop is CASSAHLGGSGNAIYF. In nucleotides, the CDR3 is TGTGCCAGCAGCGCCCACCTTGGGGGCTCAGGAAACGCCATATATTTT.

The chain carries TRBV7-3 and TRBJ1-6, with D perhaps TRBD1 (6 bases). Germline assignment: CDR1 SGHTA and CDR2 FQGTGA. The V end lost 5 bases, the J end lost 6 bases, and 8 bases lay between the germline ends. This CDR3 is 13 amino acids long. This chain's CDR3 is CASSRQVNSPLHF. The DNA of the CDR3 is TGTGCCAGCAGCCGACAGGTTAATTCACCCCTCCACTTT.

This clone was recorded only once. The genes are TRBV27 and TRBJ1-6; D is unresolved. With 5 bases removed from V and 8 bases from J, the gap between germline ends came to 16 bases. Germline assignment: CDR1 MNHEY and CDR2 SMNVEV (reference sequence). The CDR3 runs to 15 residues. The CDR3 DNA follows: TGTGCCAGCAGTCCCTTCCAACAGATATATTCACCCCTCCACTTT. Its protein is CASSPFQQIYSPLHF.

V is TRBV2 and J is TRBJ2-1; possibly TRBD2 for D (6 bases). Germline lookup yields CDR1 SNHLY and CDR2 FYNNEI. This CDR3 has 14 amino acids. V was clipped by 10 bases and J by 4 bases, with 17 bases between them. The CDR3 nucleotides are TGTGCCACCCAATTGGCTAGCGAATACAATGAGCAGTTCTTC. Translation: CATQLASEYNEQFF.